This T cell receptor (beta chain) comes out of a study of T cells in localized non-small cell lung cancer. Assay used: immunoSEQ multiplex PCR; TCRdb lists only in-frame clones, some missing. The sample includes roughly 30,000 clones, 80% to 90% of them seen just once. The source material was peripheral blood, sampled before any cancer treatment. This TCR came from a woman aged 18 to 50 with stage I lung adenocarcinoma.

CDR3 protein: CATSRPFGDTQYF. In DNA, the CDR3 is TGTGCCACCAGCAGACCCTTCGGAGATACGCAGTATTTT. The rearrangement links TRBV15 to TRBJ2-3; D uncertain. Germline V gene data show CDR1 as LNHNV and CDR2 as YYDKDF (reference sequence). This CDR3 has 13 amino acids. V lost 2 bases, J lost 5 bases, and 8 bases lay in between.